This T cell receptor beta chain was captured by sequencing in a study of graft-versus-host responses after intestinal transplantation (dated by TCRdb to about 2021). Regarding the complete study: The transplants that recipients got were multivisceral, liver-intestinal, or isolated intestinal. Donor T cell macrochimerism was defined as a peak of at least 4% donor T cells among recipient peripheral blood mononuclear cells. Rather than being sequenced by the commercial service, samples from a few later patients were sequenced in-house on an Illumina MiSeq and processed with MiXCR. Graft-versus-host and host-versus-graft alloreactive T cell clones were tracked in the graft, circulation and bone marrow after intestinal transplantation using bulk TCR-beta CDR3 sequencing. Alloreactive clones were identified by sequencing pre-transplant mixed lymphocyte reaction products and comparing them with unstimulated pre-transplant donor and recipient T cells. Anti-thymocyte globulin induction was given to all recipients, followed by maintenance tacrolimus and steroids for roughly 3 years. The cohort enrolled 24 intestinal transplant recipients, one of whom was a retransplant, and a few patients without pretransplant specimens were excluded.

Libraries were constructed by the immunoSEQ multiplex PCR assay. For most patients, genomic DNA was isolated with the Qiagen DNeasy Blood and Tissue Kit and sent frozen to Adaptive Biotechnologies for TCR sequencing. For most patients, high-throughput TCR-beta CDR3 sequencing of genomic DNA was performed by Adaptive Biotechnologies. Concerning the study's data processing: TCR sequencing data for approximately 19 patients were retrieved from Adaptive's ImmunoSEQ software; three other patients were processed with MiXCR and VDJtools. CD4 versus CD8 sorting errors were corrected by removing sequences found in both subsets at a frequency ratio below 5:1. CDR3 nucleotide sequences shared between donor and recipient were removed because their origin could not be assigned. To count as alloreactive, a clone needed at least 2-fold expansion over unstimulated cells and a minimum CFSE-low frequency of 0.002% (template counts) or 0.001% (read counts). Clones detected in sequenced pre-transplant spleen, lymph node, or MLR CFSE-low populations of the donor or recipient were defined as mappable. Cumulative frequency of alloreactive clones was calculated as a percentage of all sequences weighted by copy number. TCRdb obtained this table from immuneACCESS and retained in-frame rearrangements with V and J assigned. These tables miss some clones; where compared with another copy, unresolved V genes account for less than half of the shortfall, and the remainder is unexplained. V and J calls and clone size are as listed in that table; D and trimming were resolved from the DNA. This sample is represented by 90,000 to 120,000 clones; roughly 89% of them were singletons. The top ten clones comprise 0.6% to 0.8% of the sample.

Per the publication, the time point label means: cells obtained before transplantation from donor or recipient. CD3+CD4+ and CD3+CD8+ populations were FACS-sorted from unstimulated pre-transplant donor and recipient cells taken from spleen or lymph nodes. Reading the germline V gene (reference sequence) gives CDR1 SGHNT and CDR2 YYREEE. V is cut back by 4 bases and J by 5 bases, with 18 bases in the junction unmatched. The CDR3 sequence holds 18 residues, the cysteine and phenylalanine included. Only the CDR3 region is kept as DNA, spanning 54 bases read in frame from base 1. Remarks on this clone: Which antigen it targets is not known. Within one base of it there is no much larger clone, and no base qualities were kept.

Summary of the overall study and its limitations: Early after transplant, peak levels of circulating GvH clones were associated with declines in HvG clones. GvH clones were detected in recipient bone marrow, and some of these GvH clones were observed earlier in ileal mucosa or blood, consistent with an intestinal mucosal origin. Patients with donor T cell macrochimerism had high GvH to HvG T cell clonal ratios in their allografts. The relatively low number and heterogeneity of intestinal transplant patients limited the conclusions.

The chain joins TRBV5-4 to TRBJ2-5; 9 central bases correspond to TRBD2. The specimen comprised unstimulated CD4+ T cells sorted from spleen or lymph node cells, sampled before transplant. The source is a human donor who was the organ donor for an intestinal transplant. CDR3 reads: CASSRGGLASGVRETQYF. The bases are TGTGCCAGCAGCCGGGGCGGCCTGGCTAGCGGGGTTCGGGAGACCCAGTACTTC.